Listed below are T cell receptor beta chains from one sample, sequenced in a study of blood T cells in healthy people across ages. TCRdb reprocessed the 5' RACE reads with MiXCR, giving one entry per CDR3 protein. The data contain approximately 810,000 distinct CDR3 sequences, around 36% of them singletons. The sample was blood. The receptors stem from a man aged 18 to 29 in good health. Each CDR3 is given with its conserved first and last residue. The order of the fields is J gene, clone size, D gene, V gene, CDR3 protein, CDR3 DNA. D genes are given only for firm matches. Part of the rows lack a size; the others show once, few, many or a class for expanded clones.

J gene: TRBJ2-4
clone size: many
D gene: TRBD2
V gene: TRBV5-1
CDR3 protein: CASSFRTSDNIQYF
CDR3 DNA: TGCGCCAGCAGCTTTAGGACTAGTGATAACATTCAGTACTTC

J gene: TRBJ1-4
clone size: -
D gene: -
V gene: TRBV2
CDR3 protein: CASSGTLLNEKLFF
CDR3 DNA: TGTGCCAGCAGTGGTACTCTTCTCAATGAAAAACTGTTTTTT

J gene: TRBJ2-3
clone size: -
D gene: TRBD1
V gene: TRBV6-2/TRBV6-3
CDR3 protein: CASSRPGTGSSTDTQYF
CDR3 DNA: TGTGCCAGCAGTCGCCCCGGGACAGGGTCTAGCACAGATACGCAGTATTTT

J gene: TRBJ2-1
clone size: -
D gene: TRBD1
V gene: TRBV11-2
CDR3 protein: CASSFLDRGNNEQFF
CDR3 DNA: TGTGCCAGCAGCTTCTTGGACAGGGGAAACAATGAGCAGTTCTTC

J gene: TRBJ2-3
clone size: -
D gene: TRBD2
V gene: TRBV4-3
CDR3 protein: CASSQALWRGGPDTQYF
CDR3 DNA: TGCGCCAGCAGCCAAGCTCTATGGCGGGGGGGCCCAGATACGCAGTATTTT

J gene: TRBJ2-7
clone size: few
D gene: -
V gene: TRBV12-3/TRBV12-4
CDR3 protein: CASSFKGDEQYF
CDR3 DNA: TGTGCCAGCAGTTTCAAGGGGGATGAGCAGTACTTC

J gene: TRBJ2-4
clone size: -
D gene: TRBD2
V gene: TRBV6-2/TRBV6-3
CDR3 protein: CASSLQEGLTLAKNIQYF
CDR3 DNA: TGTGCCAGCAGTTTACAGGAGGGACTAACTTTAGCCAAAAACATTCAGTACTTC

J gene: TRBJ1-4
clone size: few
D gene: -
V gene: TRBV12-3/TRBV12-4
CDR3 protein: CASSFDVAAEKLFF
CDR3 DNA: TGTGCCAGCAGTTTCGATGTTGCCGCTGAAAAACTGTTTTTT

J gene: TRBJ1-1
clone size: -
D gene: -
V gene: TRBV7-2
CDR3 protein: CANSLAGGGDTEAFF
CDR3 DNA: TGTGCCAACAGCTTAGCGGGAGGGGGGGACACTGAAGCTTTCTTT

J gene: TRBJ2-7
clone size: -
D gene: -
V gene: TRBV11-2
CDR3 protein: CARPPTGSLFEEQYF
CDR3 DNA: TGTGCCAGGCCGCCCACAGGGTCCCTTTTCGAGGAGCAGTACTTC

J gene: TRBJ1-1
clone size: few
D gene: -
V gene: TRBV21-1
CDR3 protein: CASSPLHRRGDRGRGNTEAFF
CDR3 DNA: TGTGCCAGCAGCCCCCTACATCGCCGTGGGGACAGGGGGCGAGGGAACACTGAAGCTTTCTTT

J gene: TRBJ1-5
clone size: -
D gene: -
V gene: TRBV28
CDR3 protein: CASSLHPQPQHF
CDR3 DNA: TGTGCCAGCAGTTTACATCCTCAGCCCCAGCATTTT

J gene: TRBJ2-3
clone size: -
D gene: TRBD2
V gene: TRBV4-1
CDR3 protein: CASSQDTGGFTDTQYF
CDR3 DNA: TGCGCCAGCAGCCAAGATACGGGGGGATTCACAGATACGCAGTATTTT

J gene: TRBJ2-5
clone size: -
D gene: -
V gene: TRBV4-1
CDR3 protein: CASSQEPGLPRETQYF
CDR3 DNA: TGCGCCAGCAGCCAAGAGCCCGGACTCCCAAGGGAGACCCAGTACTTC

J gene: TRBJ2-1
clone size: once
D gene: -
V gene: TRBV20-1
CDR3 protein: CSTTEDSYNEQFF
CDR3 DNA: TGCAGCACCACCGAGGACTCCTACAATGAGCAGTTCTTC

J gene: TRBJ2-3
clone size: -
D gene: TRBD2
V gene: TRBV2
CDR3 protein: CASSVISGGTDTQYF
CDR3 DNA: TGTGCCAGCAGTGTAATTAGCGGGGGCACAGATACGCAGTATTTT

J gene: TRBJ1-1
clone size: -
D gene: -
V gene: TRBV12-3/TRBV12-4
CDR3 protein: CATRRMNTEAFF
CDR3 DNA: TGTGCCACCCGACGGATGAACACTGAAGCTTTCTTT

J gene: TRBJ1-2
clone size: few
D gene: TRBD1
V gene: TRBV4-3
CDR3 protein: CASSQIDRDGYTF
CDR3 DNA: TGCGCCAGCAGCCAAATAGACAGGGATGGCTACACCTTC

J gene: TRBJ2-1
clone size: -
D gene: -
V gene: TRBV29-1
CDR3 protein: CSVEKGEGRLDEQFF
CDR3 DNA: TGCAGCGTTGAAAAGGGGGAGGGCAGATTAGATGAGCAGTTCTTC

J gene: TRBJ2-3
clone size: few
D gene: TRBD2
V gene: TRBV7-2
CDR3 protein: CASSLQASGDTDTQYF
CDR3 DNA: TGTGCCAGCAGCTTGCAGGCTAGCGGGGACACAGATACGCAGTATTTT

J gene: TRBJ2-5
clone size: -
D gene: TRBD2
V gene: TRBV29-1
CDR3 protein: CSPPTTSGGAGVTQYF
CDR3 DNA: TGCAGCCCACCTACGACTAGCGGGGGGGCAGGGGTGACCCAGTACTTC

J gene: TRBJ1-4
clone size: many
D gene: -
V gene: TRBV7-2
CDR3 protein: CASSLGVREKLFF
CDR3 DNA: TGTGCCAGCAGTTTAGGGGTACGGGAAAAACTGTTTTTT

J gene: TRBJ1-1
clone size: many
D gene: -
V gene: TRBV12-3/TRBV12-4
CDR3 protein: CASSSPTGGDTEAFF
CDR3 DNA: TGTGCCAGCAGTTCCCCCACGGGCGGAGACACTGAAGCTTTCTTT

J gene: TRBJ2-7
clone size: few
D gene: TRBD1
V gene: TRBV20-1
CDR3 protein: CSARDRDRGSDEQYF
CDR3 DNA: TGCAGTGCTAGAGATCGGGACAGGGGCTCGGACGAGCAGTACTTC

J gene: TRBJ2-5
clone size: -
D gene: -
V gene: TRBV7-9
CDR3 protein: CASRNYRGTPYQETRYF
CDR3 DNA: TGTGCCAGCAGAAATTATCGGGGGACCCCGTACCAAGAGACCCGGTACTTC

J gene: TRBJ1-6
clone size: once
D gene: -
V gene: TRBV25-1
CDR3 protein: CASSRDVDSPLHF
CDR3 DNA: TGTGCCAGTTCCCGGGACGTTGATTCACCCCTCCACTTT